This T cell receptor beta chain was sequenced during a study of T-cell memory formation after mild COVID-19. Study results and limitations: Clones that contracted from day 15 to 85 had balanced CD4/CD8; later expanders were CD4+ biased. Shrinking CD4+ clones resided mostly in CM and EM, and CD8+ ones in EMRA.

One entry per CDR3 protein, called by TCRdb with MiXCR from the 5' RACE reads. The repertoire consists of under 150,000 distinct CDR3 sequences, with about a sixth occurring once and the leading ten covering approximately 15%. As to this clonotype: The target antigen is unknown.

CDR1 is KGHDR, CDR2 SFDVKD, per germline. Trimming cost V 5 bases and J 6 bases, with 12 bases left between them. The CDR3 runs 13 residues. This rearrangement joins TRBV24-1 to TRBJ1-2; possible D gene TRBD1, 5 bases. The sequence derives from an adult woman who had mild COVID-19 (a few samples of this study predate the infection). Cell type and time point are not known. Sequences were obtained from PBMCs or a T cell subset sorted from them (not recorded which). The CDR3 reads CATSGALGHGYTF. DNA for the CDR3: TGTGCCACCAGTGGTGCATTGGGGCATGGCTACACCTTC.